This T cell receptor beta chain was captured by sequencing in a study of sequential checkpoint blockade in melanoma. Turning to the study itself: 85 to 95 pretreatment tumor DNA samples were TCRβ immunosequenced. More than 20 patients had tumor biopsies before treatment and at week 13.

The CDR3 loop spans 17 amino acids. TCRdb's copy holds only in-frame clones and misses some; the assay was immunoSEQ multiplex PCR. The table lists some 8,000 clones, about 28% of them singletons. Treatment indicated: randomized to nivolumab then ipilimumab (arm A) or the reverse (arm B). This clone was recorded at least ten times. V is TRBV7-5 and J is TRBJ1-1; TRBD1 is taken as the D call from the table, unchecked against the DNA. TRBV7-5 is an annotated pseudogene. Specimen: tumor tissue (inferred from file names), collected from a patient given nivolumab and ipilimumab in sequence. The source is a human donor with melanoma. The CDR3 DNA follows: TGTGCCAGCAGCCCCCTTAAAACAGGGGTAGAACAGGGTGAAGCTTTCTTT. It specifies CASSPLKTGVEQGEAFF.